The 8 T cell receptor beta chains below were found in one sample sequenced in a study of blood T cell repertoires in COVID-19 (dated by TCRdb to 2018 to 2020). Library preparation was by the immunoSEQ multiplex PCR assay. Sourced from immuneACCESS, this table was stored by TCRdb with only in-frame sequences that have V and J called. A share of the clones is absent; for the studies checked, an unresolved V gene accounts for under half, and the remainder has no known explanation. The sample table records 250,000 to 400,000 clones; 90% of these occur just once. 2.9% of the sample rests with the top ten. Input material: peripheral blood. The receptors were gathered from a woman aged 30 to 39 with COVID-19, enrolled during active disease.

The rearrangement joins TRBV18 to TRBJ2-3; a weak D match, TRBD2 (5 bases). This CDR3 spans 14 amino acids. Trimming took off 3 bases at V and 3 bases at J, with 10 bases between the two ends. CDR1 KGHSH and CDR2 LQKENI come from the germline V gene. CDR3 protein: CASSPGSGTDTQYF. In DNA form, the CDR3 reads TGTGCCAGCTCACCTGGGTCGGGAACAGATACGCAGTATTTT.

The chain couples TRBV24-1 to TRBJ2-5; D gene uncertain. This CDR3 spans 15 amino acids. The germline gives CDR1 KGHDR, CDR2 SFDVKD. The V and J ends lost 7 bases and 0 bases respectively, with 14 bases between them. For the CDR3, the DNA is TGTGCCACCAGCTCCGGAGATTCGTACCAAGAGACCCAGTACTTC. This codes for CATSSGDSYQETQYF.

This chain joins TRBV5-4 and TRBJ2-1; the match to TRBD2 covers 8 bases. Per germline, CDR1 SGHNT and CDR2 YYREEE (reference sequence). V trimming: 4 bases; J trimming: 8 bases; junction bases outside the gene matches: 11. The CDR3 contains 15 residues. The CDR3 DNA sequence: TGTGCCAGCAGCCAGAGACGGGGGGGAGATGATGAGCAGTTCTTC. Residues: CASSQRRGGDDEQFF.

This clone came up once. The chain recombines TRBV27 with TRBJ2-7; 9 nucleotides line up with TRBD2. The CDR3 is made up of 15 amino acids. CDR1 and CDR2 (germline): MNHEY, SMNVEV (reference sequence). V was clipped by 5 bases and J by 2 bases; unmatched bases: 7. CDR3 sequence (DNA): TGTGCCAGCAGTCTCGGACTAGCGAGAACCTACGAGCAGTACTTC. Encoded protein: CASSLGLARTYEQYF.

The chain employs TRBV29-1 and TRBJ1-4, with D unclear. Between the trimmed V and J ends, which lost 2 bases and 7 bases, there was a span of 20 bases. The CDR3 covers 16 residues. Germline V gives CDR1 SQVTM, CDR2 ANQGSEA. The CDR3 sequence: CSVESAVLESGEKLFF. CDR3 sequence (DNA): TGCAGCGTTGAATCGGCTGTGCTTGAATCGGGTGAAAAACTGTTTTTT.

The genes are TRBV12-3 or TRBV12-4 and TRBJ1-6; D gene uncertain. The V gene lost 6 bases and the J gene lost 8 bases, with 8 bases spanning the gap. The CDR3 has 12 residues. The CDR3 DNA follows: TGTGCCAGCAGCCCTCGGGATTCACCCCTCCACTTT. Protein sequence: CASSPRDSPLHF.

In its sample, this clone was seen a few times. An end of the junction does not agree with germline; a read error may underlie this. The V gene is TRBV4-1, the J gene TRBJ1-2; D gene ambiguous. CDR1 MGHRA and CDR2 YSYEKL come from the germline V gene. The CDR3 consists of 11 residues. The CDR3 sequence: CASSQFNLMAF. CDR3 nucleotide sequence: TGCGCCAGCAGCCAATTCAACTTGATGGCCTTC.

This clone was counted a few times. The chain has TRBV5-1 and TRBJ2-3; 7 nucleotides line up with TRBD1. The J segment lost 5 bases and the V segment lost 4 bases, leaving 16 bases of the junction unmatched. The CDR3 extends over 17 amino acids. Germline CDR1 is SGHRS and CDR2 is YFSETQ. In nucleotides, the CDR3 is TGCGCCAGCAGCCCCGTGACAGGGATGTCGGGTCGAGATACGCAGTATTTT. Translation: CASSPVTGMSGRDTQYF.